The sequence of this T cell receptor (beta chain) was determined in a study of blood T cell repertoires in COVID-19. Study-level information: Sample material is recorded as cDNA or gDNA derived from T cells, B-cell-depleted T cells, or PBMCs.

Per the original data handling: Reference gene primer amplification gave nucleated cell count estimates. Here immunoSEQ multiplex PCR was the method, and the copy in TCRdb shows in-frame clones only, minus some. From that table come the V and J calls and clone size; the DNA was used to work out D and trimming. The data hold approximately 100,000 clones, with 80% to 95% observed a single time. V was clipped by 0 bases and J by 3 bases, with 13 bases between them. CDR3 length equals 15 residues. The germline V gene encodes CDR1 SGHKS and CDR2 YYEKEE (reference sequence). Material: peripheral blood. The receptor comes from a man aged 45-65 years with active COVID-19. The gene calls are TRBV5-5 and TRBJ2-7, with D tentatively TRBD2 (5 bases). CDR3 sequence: CASSLESGEFYEQYF. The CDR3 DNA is TGTGCCAGCAGCTTGGAATCCGGGGAATTCTACGAGCAGTACTTC.